These 5 T cell receptor beta chains originate from one sample sequenced in a study of blood T cell repertoires in COVID-19. Clones were read by immunoSEQ multiplex PCR, and TCRdb kept only the in-frame ones, dropping some. The sample carries roughly 290,000 clones, about 89% recorded once. The sample was PBMCs or T cells enriched from blood (not recorded which). All receptors derive from a woman in her thirties or forties who had recovered from COVID-19.

The chain recombines TRBV4-1 with TRBJ2-7; D might be TRBD2 (5 bases). The CDR3 runs to 15 residues. Germline values: CDR1 MGHRA, CDR2 YSYEKL. V was shortened by 4 bases and J by 3 bases, with 16 bases between the two germline ends. The CDR3 region is CASSRIGSADYEQYF. As DNA, the CDR3 is TGCGCCAGCAGCCGTATTGGGAGCGCAGACTACGAGCAGTACTTC.

The chain uses TRBV5-1 and TRBJ2-2, with 9 bases aligning to TRBD1. V lost 1 base to trimming and J lost 5 bases; unmatched junction nucleotides: 3. The CDR3 runs 15 residues. Germline CDR1 SGHRS, CDR2 YFSETQ. The CDR3 region has the DNA TGCGCCAGCAGCTTGTCACAGGGGGCGACCGGGGAGCTGTTTTTT. Protein product: CASSLSQGATGELFF.

The chain carries TRBV7-2 and TRBJ2-7, with 8 nucleotides matching TRBD2. The germline V gene encodes CDR1 SGHTA and CDR2 FQGNSA. The CDR3 sequence is 15 residues long. The V and J ends lost 0 bases and 5 bases, in that order; junction bases with no gene match: 6. This chain's CDR3 is CASSLARSGTNEQYF. CDR3 DNA sequence: TGTGCCAGCAGCTTAGCTCGTAGCGGGACTAACGAGCAGTACTTC.

The chain carries TRBV2 and TRBJ1-1, with 7 bases that match TRBD1. The germline V gene encodes CDR1 SNHLY and CDR2 FYNNEI. The CDR3 totals 12 residues. The V gene end was trimmed by 6 bases and the J gene end by 8 bases; junction bases not matched to a gene: 6. The CDR3 DNA sequence: TGTGCCAGCAGGTCAGACAGGGCGGAAGCTTTCTTT. This gives the protein CASRSDRAEAFF.

The gene calls are TRBV5-1 and TRBJ1-5, with D tentatively TRBD1 (5 bases). The CDR3 runs to 15 residues. V lost 1 base and J 6 bases, leaving 14 bases between the germline ends. Germline CDR1 is SGHRS and CDR2 is YFSETQ. CDR3 nucleotide sequence: TGCGCCAGCAGCTTGTCGGGGGGTGTCGGTCAGCCCCAGCATTTT. Its protein product is CASSLSGGVGQPQHF.